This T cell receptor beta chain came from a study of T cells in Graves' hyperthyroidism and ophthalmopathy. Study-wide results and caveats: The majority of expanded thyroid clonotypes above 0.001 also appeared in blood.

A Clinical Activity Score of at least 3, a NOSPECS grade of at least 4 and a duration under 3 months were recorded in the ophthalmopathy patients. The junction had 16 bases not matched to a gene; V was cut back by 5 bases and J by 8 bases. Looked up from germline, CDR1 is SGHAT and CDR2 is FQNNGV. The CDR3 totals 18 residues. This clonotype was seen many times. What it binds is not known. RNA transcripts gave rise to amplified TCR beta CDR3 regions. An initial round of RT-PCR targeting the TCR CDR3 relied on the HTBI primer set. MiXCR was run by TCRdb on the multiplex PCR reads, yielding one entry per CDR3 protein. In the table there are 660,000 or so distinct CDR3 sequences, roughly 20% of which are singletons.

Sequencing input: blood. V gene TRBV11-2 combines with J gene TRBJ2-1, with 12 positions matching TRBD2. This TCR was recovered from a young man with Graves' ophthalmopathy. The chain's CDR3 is CASSPLPSLAGGSDEQFF. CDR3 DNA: TGTGCCAGCAGCCCACTACCTTCTCTAGCGGGAGGGTCGGATGAGCAGTTCTTC.